This paragraph reports one T cell receptor beta chain. Deletions cut 1 base from V and 8 bases from J, with 11 bases between. Germline V gene data show CDR1 as MNHEY and CDR2 as SMNVEV (reference sequence). This CDR3 has 13 amino acids. This entry comes from a study of shared T cell receptors in the human thymus. The repertoire was sequenced with immunoSEQ multiplex PCR; TCRdb's copy has only in-frame clones and lacks some. The sample yields around 65,000 clones, 90% to 95% seen once. This TCR came from a human donor. This sequence joins TRBV27 and TRBJ1-1; D remains ambiguous. The specimen sequenced was thymocytes. The CDR3: CASSLLGPREAFF. CDR3 sequence (DNA): TGTGCCAGCAGTTTATTAGGACCCCGAGAAGCTTTCTTT.